Listed below are T cell receptor beta chains from one sample, sequenced in a study of blood T cells in healthy people across ages. MiXCR was run by TCRdb on the 5' RACE reads, yielding one entry per CDR3 protein. The sample lists about 1,400,000 distinct CDR3 sequences; approximately 38% were seen once. The source material was blood. Every receptor here comes from a woman aged 18-35 years in good health. The CDR3 runs from the conserved cysteine through the conserved F or W. D genes are given only for firm matches. Clone size is stated in some rows and not others, as once, few, many or a class when expanded.

size: -
D: -
V: TRBV5-1
J: TRBJ2-5
DNA: TGCGCCAGCAGCTTGGTGGAAACCGTATTCCAAGAGACCCAGTACTTC
CDR3: CASSLVETVFQETQYF

size: -
D: -
V: TRBV7-9
J: TRBJ2-7
DNA: TGTGCCAGCAGCCGAATGAGAGAAAGCTACGAGCAGTACTTC
CDR3: CASSRMRESYEQYF

size: -
D: -
V: TRBV27
J: TRBJ1-3
DNA: TGTGCCAGCAGTCCTCTTCGCTCTGGAAACACCATATATTTT
CDR3: CASSPLRSGNTIYF

size: -
D: TRBD2
V: TRBV3-1
J: TRBJ2-1
DNA: TGTGCCAGCAGCCTCCAGGTCGGGGGGAATGAGCAGTTCTTC
CDR3: CASSLQVGGNEQFF

size: -
D: -
V: TRBV15
J: TRBJ2-5
DNA: TGTGCCACCGGCAGATGGGGGGCGGGCCAAGAGACCCAGTACTTC
CDR3: CATGRWGAGQETQYF

size: -
D: TRBD1
V: TRBV12-3/TRBV12-4
J: TRBJ2-2
DNA: TGTGCCAGCAGTTGGACAGGGGGGGGCGGGGAGCTGTTTTTT
CDR3: CASSWTGGGGELFF

size: few
D: -
V: TRBV4-1
J: TRBJ2-7
DNA: TGCGCCAGCAGCCAAATTATTTCCAGGGTCGAGCAGTACTTC
CDR3: CASSQIISRVEQYF

size: -
D: -
V: TRBV3-1
J: TRBJ2-7
DNA: TGTGCCAGCAGCCAAGTGAGGGGGGGTTTGCGGGAGCAGTACTTC
CDR3: CASSQVRGGLREQYF

size: -
D: -
V: TRBV20-1
J: TRBJ1-6
DNA: TGCAGTGCTAGCAGGCTGGACAATTCACCCCTCTACTTT
CDR3: CSASRLDNSPLYF

size: few
D: -
V: TRBV7-2
J: TRBJ2-4
DNA: TGTGCCAGCAGCCCCTGGAGAGGGGTAGTAGCCAAAAACATTCAGTACTTC
CDR3: CASSPWRGVVAKNIQYF

size: few
D: TRBD1
V: TRBV19
J: TRBJ2-4
DNA: TGTGCCAGTACCGACAGGGGTACCAAAAACATTCAGTACTTC
CDR3: CASTDRGTKNIQYF

size: -
D: TRBD1
V: TRBV28
J: TRBJ1-2
DNA: TGTGCCAGCAGCCCTTCCGGGACAGGTGCTCCTAACTATGGCTACACCTTC
CDR3: CASSPSGTGAPNYGYTF

size: few
D: -
V: TRBV7-2
J: TRBJ2-3
DNA: TGTGCCAGCAGCTTAGCATCAGGGTCAGATACGCAGTATTTT
CDR3: CASSLASGSDTQYF

size: -
D: -
V: TRBV7-2
J: TRBJ1-6
DNA: TGTGCCGGCAGCCCCGACCCACCCAGGGGTAATTCACCCCTCCACTTT
CDR3: CAGSPDPPRGNSPLHF

size: -
D: TRBD2
V: TRBV6-1
J: TRBJ2-3
DNA: TGTGCCGGCAGGTTAGCGGGAGAACCAGATACGCAGTATTTT
CDR3: CAGRLAGEPDTQYF

size: -
D: -
V: TRBV6-1
J: TRBJ2-7
DNA: TGTGCCAGCACTACGTATCCGGGGAATCAGTACTTC
CDR3: CASTTYPGNQYF

size: -
D: -
V: TRBV6-6
J: TRBJ2-3
DNA: TGTGCCAGCAGACAGACAGGCACAGATACGCAGTATTTT
CDR3: CASRQTGTDTQYF

size: -
D: -
V: TRBV10-1
J: TRBJ2-3
DNA: TGCGCCAGCAGGGAGGGGACACGTAACTTGCAGTATTTT
CDR3: CASREGTRNLQYF

size: -
D: -
V: TRBV2
J: TRBJ1-5
DNA: TGTGCCAGCAGTGGGCAGGAAGGGAACAATCAGCCCCAGCATTTT
CDR3: CASSGQEGNNQPQHF

size: -
D: TRBD2
V: TRBV7-9
J: TRBJ2-7
DNA: TGTGCCAGCAGCCAGCTAGCGGGACCTCTGGTGGAGCAGTACTTC
CDR3: CASSQLAGPLVEQYF

size: few
D: -
V: TRBV4-1
J: TRBJ2-7
DNA: TGCGCCAGCAGCCCCCGAGGGATAAGGAGTTTCCACGAGCAGTACTTC
CDR3: CASSPRGIRSFHEQYF

size: few
D: TRBD2
V: TRBV12-3/TRBV12-4
J: TRBJ2-1
DNA: TGTGCCAGCAGTGGACTAGCGGGAGAATTATACAATGAGCAGTTCTTC
CDR3: CASSGLAGELYNEQFF

size: -
D: -
V: TRBV20-1
J: TRBJ1-2
DNA: TGCAGTGCCCCGCCCGTGAACTATGGCTACACCTTC
CDR3: CSAPPVNYGYTF

size: -
D: TRBD2
V: TRBV24-1
J: TRBJ2-1
DNA: TGTGCCACCAGTGATCGGACTAGCGGGGGGGGGAATGAGCAGTTCTTC
CDR3: CATSDRTSGGGNEQFF

size: many
D: -
V: TRBV29-1
J: TRBJ2-7
DNA: TGCAGCGTTGAAGATCGGGAGTCCTACGAGCAGTACTTC
CDR3: CSVEDRESYEQYF